A single sample is the source of the 6 T cell receptor beta chains below, sequenced in a study of T cell repertoires in cytomegalovirus infection. A single record per CDR3 protein comes from TCRdb applying MiXCR to the reads. The sample lists under 200,000 distinct CDR3 sequences; roughly 9.8% were seen once. The sequencing input was PBMCs. These receptors were taken from a human donor in good health (CMV status not recorded). Some clones in this sample may be carry-over from other donors' samples.

Many counts were recorded for this clonotype. This rearrangement joins TRBV7-2 to TRBJ2-5; D not resolved. The ends were cut back, 1 base at V and 1 base at J, with 7 bases in the middle. CDR1 is SGHTA and CDR2 is FQGNSA in the germline V gene. The CDR3 runs to 14 residues. CDR3 protein: CASSLGSRQETQYF. As DNA, the CDR3 is TGTGCCAGCAGCTTAGGGAGCCGCCAAGAGACCCAGTACTTC.

CDR3 sequence (DNA): TGTGCCAGCAGCGTAGAAGGGGCTCAGCCCCAGCATTTT. Translated, it gives CASSVEGAQPQHF. The chain uses TRBV9 and TRBJ1-5, with D possibly TRBD1 on 5 matching bases. The CDR3 has 13 amino acids. Trimming pared 0 bases from V and 6 bases from J, leaving 7 bases between. Germline values: CDR1 SGDLS, CDR2 YYNGEE.

In this sample, this clonotype turned up a few times. V usage is TRBV19 and J usage is TRBJ1-5; 7 bases align to TRBD1. From germline, CDR1 is LNHDA and CDR2 SQIVND (reference sequence). V lost 10 bases to trimming and J lost 1 base; unmatched junction nucleotides: 7. The length of the CDR3 is 14 residues. The DNA of the CDR3 is TGTGCCACCGCACAGGGGAAAAGCAATCAGCCCCAGCATTTT. Protein sequence: CATAQGKSNQPQHF. The full variable domain, its missing parts supplied by reference TRBV19 and TRBJ1-5, is DGGITQSPKYLFRKEGQNVTLSCEQNLNHDAMYWYRQDPGQGLRLIYYSQIVNDFQKGDIAEGYSVSREKKESFPLTVTSAQKNPTAFYLCATAQGKSNQPQHFGDGTRLSIL.

Here the CDR3 reads CASSSPLAVSTDTQYF. The CDR3, as DNA: TGTGCCAGCAGTTCCCCCCTAGCAGTAAGCACAGATACGCAGTATTTT. The chain employs TRBV6-2 or TRBV6-3 and TRBJ2-3; D may be TRBD2 (5 bases). Deletions cut 4 bases from V and 0 bases from J, with 14 bases between. The length of the CDR3 is 16 residues. CDR1 and CDR2 from the germline V gene are MNHEY and SVGEGT.

This clonotype was seen repeatedly, ten times or more. CDR3 sequence (DNA): TGTGCCAGCAGCTTAGTGTCTAGTGGCAATGAGCAGTTCTTC. It codes for CASSLVSSGNEQFF. The genes are TRBV11-2 and TRBJ2-1, with D unresolved. V lost 1 base, J lost 6 bases, and 10 bases lay in between. From germline, CDR1 is SGHAT and CDR2 FQNNGV. This CDR3 has 14 amino acids.

This clonotype has ten or more counts. The V and J genes are TRBV7-3 and TRBJ2-2; D gene ambiguous. The CDR3 consists of 13 residues. Germline V gene sequence: CDR1 SGHTA, CDR2 FQGTGA. Deletions cut 4 bases from V and 6 bases from J, with 9 bases between. As DNA, the CDR3 is TGTGCCAGCAGCTCCCTTGTCCCCGGGGAGCTGTTTTTT. It is translated as CASSSLVPGELFF.